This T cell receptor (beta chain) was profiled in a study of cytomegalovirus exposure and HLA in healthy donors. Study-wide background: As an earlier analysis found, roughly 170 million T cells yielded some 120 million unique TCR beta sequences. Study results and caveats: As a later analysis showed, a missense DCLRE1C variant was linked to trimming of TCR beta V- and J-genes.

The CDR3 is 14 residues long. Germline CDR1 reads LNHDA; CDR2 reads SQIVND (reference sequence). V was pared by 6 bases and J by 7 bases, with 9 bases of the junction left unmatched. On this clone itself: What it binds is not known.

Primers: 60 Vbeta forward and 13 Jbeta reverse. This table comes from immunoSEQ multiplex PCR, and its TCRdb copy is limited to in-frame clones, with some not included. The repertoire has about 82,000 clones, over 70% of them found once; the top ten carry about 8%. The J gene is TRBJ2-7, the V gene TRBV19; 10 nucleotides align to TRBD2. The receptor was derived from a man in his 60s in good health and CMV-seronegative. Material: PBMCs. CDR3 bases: TGTGCCAGTAGCAGTCAACTAGCGGGGAGAGAGCAGTACTTC. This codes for CASSSQLAGREQYF.